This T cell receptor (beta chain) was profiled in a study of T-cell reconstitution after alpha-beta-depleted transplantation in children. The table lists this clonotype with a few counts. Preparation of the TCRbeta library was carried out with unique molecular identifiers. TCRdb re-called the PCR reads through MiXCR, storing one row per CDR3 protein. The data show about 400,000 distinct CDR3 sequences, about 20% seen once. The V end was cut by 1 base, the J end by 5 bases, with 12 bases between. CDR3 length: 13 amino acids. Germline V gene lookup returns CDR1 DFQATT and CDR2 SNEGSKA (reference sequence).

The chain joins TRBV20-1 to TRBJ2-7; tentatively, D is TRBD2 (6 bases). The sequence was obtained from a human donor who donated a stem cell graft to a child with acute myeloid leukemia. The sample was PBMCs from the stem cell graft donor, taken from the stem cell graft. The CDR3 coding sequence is TGCAGTGCTAGAGTTAGCGGATCAAACGAGCAGTACTTC. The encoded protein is CSARVSGSNEQYF.